This T cell receptor beta chain came from a study of Ad26.COV2.S vaccination and SARS-CoV-2 variants. Points from the study as a whole: Vaccine recipients showed a spike-specific TCR breadth that was higher than in placebo recipients.

Documented treatment: roughly 20 received Ad26.COV2.S at low or high dose, single or two shots; about 5 received placebo; per-sample allocation not given. On day 63 after the first injection, vaccine and placebo recipients gave samples. SARS-CoV-2 spike from the Wuhan strain was encoded by the vaccine, an Ad26 vector. Sequencing was performed with immunoSEQ multiplex PCR; in TCRdb, only in-frame clones are kept and a portion is missing. The table lists about 410,000 clones, 92% of them singletons. V was trimmed by 2 bases and J by 5 bases, leaving 6 bases between them. CDR3 length: 12 residues. CDR1 and CDR2 (germline): SGHKS, YYEKEE (reference sequence). Remarks on this clone: Antigen: not known.

The V and J genes are TRBV5-5 and TRBJ2-3; D is uncertain. Sequences were derived from peripheral blood, sampled in a trial of Ad26.COV2.S vaccine versus placebo. This clonotype was obtained from a person aged 18-60 years who received the Ad26.COV2.S COVID-19 vaccine or a placebo. CDR3: CASSLRGDTQYF. In nucleotides, the CDR3 is TGTGCCAGCAGCTTAAGAGGAGATACGCAGTATTTT.